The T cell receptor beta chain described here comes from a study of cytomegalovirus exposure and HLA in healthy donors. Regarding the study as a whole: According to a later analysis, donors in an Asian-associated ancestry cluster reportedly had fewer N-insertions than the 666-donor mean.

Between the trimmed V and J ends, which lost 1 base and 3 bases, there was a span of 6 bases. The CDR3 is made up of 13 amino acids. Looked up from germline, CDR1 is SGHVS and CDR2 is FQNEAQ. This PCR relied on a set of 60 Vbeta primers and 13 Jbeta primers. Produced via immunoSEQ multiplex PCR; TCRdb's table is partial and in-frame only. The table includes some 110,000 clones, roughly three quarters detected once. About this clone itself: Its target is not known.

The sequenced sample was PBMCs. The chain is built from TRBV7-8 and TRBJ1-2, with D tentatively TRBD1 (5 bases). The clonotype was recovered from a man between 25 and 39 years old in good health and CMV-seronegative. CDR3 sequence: CASSLGGDYGYTF. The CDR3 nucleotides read TGTGCCAGCAGCTTAGGGGGGGACTATGGCTACACCTTC.